This TCR beta chain was recovered during a study of tumor and adjacent non-tumor tissue in lung cancer. Study information: Patients were aged roughly 30 to 76, nine to eleven men and roughly 5 women, stage I to III. Around 4.4 million productive TCRbeta reads were obtained per sample on average.

In this sample, this clonotype turned up many times. The library came from three nested PCR rounds adapted from ARM-PCR protocols. In TCRdb, the multiplex PCR reads were re-called with MiXCR into one record per CDR3 protein. The sample lists tens of thousands of distinct CDR3 sequences, 65% to 75% occurring once. The germline V gene encodes CDR1 MNHNS and CDR2 SASEGT. CDR3 size: 15 residues. The V end lost 1 base, the J end lost 1 base, and 10 bases lay between the germline ends. No cell sorting was done before RNA was extracted from the tissue. More than 3 cm separated this lung sample from the edge of the tumor.

Material: distant non-tumor lung tissue. The rearrangement links TRBV6-1 to TRBJ1-1; D gene unclear. The sequence derives from a woman between 50 and 59 years old with non-small cell lung cancer. CDR3 sequence: CASSEDPSPNTEAFF. The CDR3 nucleotides are TGTGCCAGCAGTGAAGATCCCTCCCCGAACACTGAAGCTTTCTTT.